The clone carrying this T cell receptor (beta chain) turned up a few times. What it recognizes is unknown. This record comes from a study of T cell responses to AZD1222 COVID-19 vaccine. The study's findings and limits: Mapped onto spike, vaccine-associated CD4 TCRs spanned it and were dominant at 160-218 and 743-854. Among those given AZD1222, only 6 or 7 were seropositive at baseline. Nearly half of spike-specific TCRs reportedly target variant regions that are unmutated in the B.1.351 and B.1.1.7 variants.

The V and J ends lost 4 bases and 1 base respectively, with 8 bases between them. Germline lookup yields CDR1 SGHRS and CDR2 YFSETQ. This CDR3 spans 13 amino acids. The repertoire was sequenced with immunoSEQ multiplex PCR; TCRdb's copy has only in-frame clones and lacks some. Seen here are about 90,000 clones, around nine tenths observed once, and the top ten hold 10%. The TCR was taken from an adult in good health. V is TRBV5-1 and J is TRBJ1-1; TRBD1 might be the D (6 bases). Sequences were derived from peripheral blood, sampled on day 0 of MenACWY control vaccination. The CDR3 sequence is CASSIQGNTEAFF. The CDR3, as DNA: TGCGCCAGCAGCATACAGGGGAACACTGAAGCTTTCTTT.